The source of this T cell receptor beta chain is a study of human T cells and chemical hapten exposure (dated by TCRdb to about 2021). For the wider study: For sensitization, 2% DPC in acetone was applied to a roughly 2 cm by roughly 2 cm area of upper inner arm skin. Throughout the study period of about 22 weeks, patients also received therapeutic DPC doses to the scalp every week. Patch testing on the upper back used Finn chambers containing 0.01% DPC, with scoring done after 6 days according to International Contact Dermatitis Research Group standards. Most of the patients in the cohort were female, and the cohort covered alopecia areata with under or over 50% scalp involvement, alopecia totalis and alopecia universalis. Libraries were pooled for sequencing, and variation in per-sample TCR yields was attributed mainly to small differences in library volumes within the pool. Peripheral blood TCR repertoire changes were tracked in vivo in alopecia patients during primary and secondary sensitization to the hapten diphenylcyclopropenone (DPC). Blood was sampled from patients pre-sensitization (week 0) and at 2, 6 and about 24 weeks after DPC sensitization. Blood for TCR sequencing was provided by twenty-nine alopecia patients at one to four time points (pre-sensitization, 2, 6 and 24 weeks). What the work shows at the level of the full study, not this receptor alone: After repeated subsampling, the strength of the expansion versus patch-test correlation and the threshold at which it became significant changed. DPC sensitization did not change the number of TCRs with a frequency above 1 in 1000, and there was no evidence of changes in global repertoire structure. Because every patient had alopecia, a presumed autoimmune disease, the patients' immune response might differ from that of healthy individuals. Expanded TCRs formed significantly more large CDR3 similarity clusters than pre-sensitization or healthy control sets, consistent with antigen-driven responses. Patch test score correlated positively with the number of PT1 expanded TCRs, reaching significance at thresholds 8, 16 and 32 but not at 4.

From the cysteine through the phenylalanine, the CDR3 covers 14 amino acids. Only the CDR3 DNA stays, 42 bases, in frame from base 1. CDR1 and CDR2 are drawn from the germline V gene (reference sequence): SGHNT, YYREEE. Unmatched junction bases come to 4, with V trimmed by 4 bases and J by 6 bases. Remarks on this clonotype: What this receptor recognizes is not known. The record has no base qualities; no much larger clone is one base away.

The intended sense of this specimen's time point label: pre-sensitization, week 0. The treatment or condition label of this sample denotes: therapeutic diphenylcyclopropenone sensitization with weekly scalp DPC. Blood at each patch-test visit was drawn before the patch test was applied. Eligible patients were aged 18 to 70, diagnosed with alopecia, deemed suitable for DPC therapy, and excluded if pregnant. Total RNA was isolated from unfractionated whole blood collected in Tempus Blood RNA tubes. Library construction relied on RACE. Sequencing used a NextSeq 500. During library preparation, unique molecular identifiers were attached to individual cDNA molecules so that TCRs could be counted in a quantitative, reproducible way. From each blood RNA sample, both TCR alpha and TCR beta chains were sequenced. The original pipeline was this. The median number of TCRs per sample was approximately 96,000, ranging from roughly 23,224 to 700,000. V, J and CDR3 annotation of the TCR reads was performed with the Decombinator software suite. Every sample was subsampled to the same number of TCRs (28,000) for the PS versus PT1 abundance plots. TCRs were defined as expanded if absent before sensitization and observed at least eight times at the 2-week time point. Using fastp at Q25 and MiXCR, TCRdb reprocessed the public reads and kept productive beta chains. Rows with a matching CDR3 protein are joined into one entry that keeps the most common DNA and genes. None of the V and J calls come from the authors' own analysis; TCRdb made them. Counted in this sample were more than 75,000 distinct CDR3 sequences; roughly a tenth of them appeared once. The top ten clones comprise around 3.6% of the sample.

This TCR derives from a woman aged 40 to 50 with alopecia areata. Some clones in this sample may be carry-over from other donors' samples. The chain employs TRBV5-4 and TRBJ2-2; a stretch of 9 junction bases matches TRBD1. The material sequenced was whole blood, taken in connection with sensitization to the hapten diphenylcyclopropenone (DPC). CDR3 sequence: CASSGQGWAGELFF. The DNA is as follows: TGTGCCAGCAGCGGACAGGGGTGGGCCGGGGAGCTGTTTTTT. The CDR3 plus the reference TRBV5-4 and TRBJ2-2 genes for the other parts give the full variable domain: ETGVTQSPTHLIKTRGQQVTLRCSSQSGHNTVSWYQQALGQGPQFIFQYYREEENGRGNFPPRFSGLQFPNYSSELNVNALELDDSALYLCASSGQGWAGELFFGEGSRLTVL.